The subject of this entry is one T cell receptor (beta chain). Its antigen is not identified. Healthy donors had no documented immune events, such as infections, while sampled. The repertoire was sequenced with immunoSEQ multiplex PCR; TCRdb's copy has only in-frame clones and lacks some. Here the sample spans 95,000 to 100,000 clones, 70% to 90% being singletons. Germline CDR1 and CDR2: MNHEY and SMNVEV (reference sequence). The V end lost 0 bases, the J end lost 3 bases, and 5 bases lay between the germline ends. The CDR3 covers 14 residues. The data were taken from a study of identifying expanded T cells in peripheral blood. General study findings and limits: Technical replicates showed around 1.3 changed clones; two weeks around 15; four weeks 19.

The V and J genes are TRBV27 and TRBJ2-2, with D perhaps being TRBD1 or TRBD2 (5 bases each). Sequenced sample: blood. This receptor was taken from a person aged 18 to 75 in good health. CDR3 nucleotides: TGTGCCAGCAGTTTATCGGGACACACCGGGGAGCTGTTTTTT. Translated, it gives CASSLSGHTGELFF.